The T cell receptor beta chain under discussion was sequenced for a study of PD-1 blockade in classical Hodgkin lymphoma. Notes on the study in general: Relative to healthy donors, newly diagnosed patients reportedly had lower baseline TCR diversity, which was reported as lower still in relapsed/refractory patients.

Assay: immunoSEQ multiplex PCR; the TCRdb copy retains only in-frame clones and omits some. Here the sample spans around 96,000 clones, over 80% being singletons. CDR3 size: 15 residues. The junction had 5 bases not matched to a gene; V was cut back by 8 bases and J by 2 bases. From germline, CDR1 is ENHRY and CDR2 SYGVKD. Every patient had relapsed following autologous stem cell transplantation, and cohorts differed in brentuximab vedotin exposure. This clone was found once. The antigen is not known. The chain carries TRBV10-3 and TRBJ2-3; 12 bases are shared with TRBD1. The sequence derives from a human donor with classical Hodgkin lymphoma. Sequenced here: peripheral blood mononuclear cells (PBMCs), sampled at baseline. In DNA, the CDR3 is TGTGCCATCGGCCGGGACAGGGGGCTCACAGATACGCAGTATTTT. Its translation: CAIGRDRGLTDTQYF.